This T cell receptor beta chain was identified in a study of cytomegalovirus exposure and HLA in healthy donors. Study-level background: Early released data had tens of millions of unique TCRs, all coming from HLA-typed donors.

A multiplex PCR was run with 60 Vbeta primers and 13 Jbeta primers. Libraries were prepared by immunoSEQ multiplex PCR; TCRdb keeps only in-frame clonotypes and omits some of them. The data show roughly 190,000 clones, over 60% seen once. Note on this clone: Antigen specificity is unknown.

Overall study findings and caveats: Earlier results showed most TCR beta V segments being productive about 90% or about 30% of the time. DRB1 showed the most TCR associations and HLA-C the fewest in a later analysis, as rates varied by HLA locus. The HLA-A and HLA-B alleles of most subjects were reportedly predicted accurately from TCR beta sequences.

The clonotype comes from a woman in her forties in good health and CMV-seronegative. Input material: PBMCs.

The CDR3 bases are TGTGCCAGCTCCCCGGGGTCGCCCGGGGGGGAGCAGTTCTTC. This codes for CASSPGSPGGEQFF. The chain links TRBV18 to TRBJ2-1; 7 positions match TRBD2. In germline, CDR1 is KGHSH, CDR2 LQKENI. The V and J ends lost 6 bases and 10 bases, in that order; junction bases with no gene match: 12. The CDR3 has 14 residues.